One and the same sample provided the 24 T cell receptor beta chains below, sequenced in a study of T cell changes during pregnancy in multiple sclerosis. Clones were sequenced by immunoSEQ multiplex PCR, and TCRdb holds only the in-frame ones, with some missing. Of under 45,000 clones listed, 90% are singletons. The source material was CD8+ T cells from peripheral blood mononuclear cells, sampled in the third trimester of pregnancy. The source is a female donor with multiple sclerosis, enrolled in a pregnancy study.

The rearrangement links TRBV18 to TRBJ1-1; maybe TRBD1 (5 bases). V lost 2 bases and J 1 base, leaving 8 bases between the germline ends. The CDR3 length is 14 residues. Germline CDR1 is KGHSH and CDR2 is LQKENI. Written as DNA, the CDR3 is TGTGCCAGCTCACCATGGGGCAGGAACACTGAAGCTTTCTTT. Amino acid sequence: CASSPWGRNTEAFF.

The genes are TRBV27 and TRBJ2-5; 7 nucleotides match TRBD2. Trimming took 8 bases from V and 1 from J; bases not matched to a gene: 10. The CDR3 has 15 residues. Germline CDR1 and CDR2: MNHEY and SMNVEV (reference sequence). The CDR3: CASGLSGNPQETQYF. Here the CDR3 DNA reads TGTGCCAGCGGATTAAGCGGGAACCCCCAAGAGACCCAGTACTTC.

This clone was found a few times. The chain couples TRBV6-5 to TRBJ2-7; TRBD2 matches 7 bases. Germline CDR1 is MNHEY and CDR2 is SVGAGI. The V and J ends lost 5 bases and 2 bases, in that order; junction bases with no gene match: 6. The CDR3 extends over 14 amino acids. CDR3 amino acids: CASSQLAAAYEQYF. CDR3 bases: TGTGCCAGCAGTCAGCTAGCGGCCGCCTACGAGCAGTACTTC.

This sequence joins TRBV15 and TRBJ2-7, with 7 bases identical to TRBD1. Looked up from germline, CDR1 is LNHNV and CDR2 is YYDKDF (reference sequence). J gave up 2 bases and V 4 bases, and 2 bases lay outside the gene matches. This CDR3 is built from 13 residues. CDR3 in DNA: TGTGCCACCAGCACGGGACAGCCCTACGAGCAGTACTTC. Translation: CATSTGQPYEQYF.

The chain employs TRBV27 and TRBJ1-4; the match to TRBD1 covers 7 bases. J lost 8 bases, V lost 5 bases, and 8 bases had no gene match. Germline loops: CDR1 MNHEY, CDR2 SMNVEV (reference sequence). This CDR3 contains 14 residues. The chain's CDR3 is CASSLQGVGEKLFF. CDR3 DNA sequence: TGTGCCAGCAGTCTCCAGGGGGTTGGGGAAAAACTGTTTTTT.

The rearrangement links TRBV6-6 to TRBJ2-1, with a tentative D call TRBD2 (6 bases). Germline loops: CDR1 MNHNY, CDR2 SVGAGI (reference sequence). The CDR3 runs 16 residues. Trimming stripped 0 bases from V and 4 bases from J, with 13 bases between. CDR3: CASSYSAGRNYNEQFF. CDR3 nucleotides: TGTGCCAGCAGTTACTCGGCGGGGCGGAATTACAATGAGCAGTTCTTC.

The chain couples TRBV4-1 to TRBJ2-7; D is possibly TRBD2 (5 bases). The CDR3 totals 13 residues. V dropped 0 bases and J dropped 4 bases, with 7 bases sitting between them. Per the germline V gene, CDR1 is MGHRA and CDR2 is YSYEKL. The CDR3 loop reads CASSQDSVYEQYF. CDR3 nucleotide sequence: TGCGCCAGCAGCCAAGATAGCGTATACGAGCAGTACTTC.

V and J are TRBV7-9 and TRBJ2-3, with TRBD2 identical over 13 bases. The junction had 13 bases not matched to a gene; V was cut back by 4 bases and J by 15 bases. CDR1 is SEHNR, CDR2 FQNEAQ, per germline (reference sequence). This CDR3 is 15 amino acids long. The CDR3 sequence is CASSSHGLAGDLPYF. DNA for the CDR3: TGTGCCAGCAGCTCCCACGGACTAGCGGGAGACCTCCCTTATTTT.

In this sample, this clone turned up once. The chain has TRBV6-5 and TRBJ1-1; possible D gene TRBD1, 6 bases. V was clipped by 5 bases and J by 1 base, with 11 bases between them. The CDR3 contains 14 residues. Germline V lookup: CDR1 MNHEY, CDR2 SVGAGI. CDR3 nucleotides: TGTGCCAGCAGTAAGGGACACCCGAACACTGAAGCTTTCTTT. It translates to CASSKGHPNTEAFF.

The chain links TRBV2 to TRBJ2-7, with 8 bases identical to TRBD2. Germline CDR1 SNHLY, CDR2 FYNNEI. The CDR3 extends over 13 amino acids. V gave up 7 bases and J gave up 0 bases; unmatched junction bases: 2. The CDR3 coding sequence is TGTGCCAGCATCGGGGGGGACTCCTACGAGCAGTACTTC. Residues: CASIGGDSYEQYF.

CDR3 region: CASSLYAGLSLGTQYF. CDR3 nucleotide sequence: TGTGCCAGCAGCCTCTATGCGGGACTATCCCTTGGTACGCAGTATTTT. The chain links TRBV14 to TRBJ2-3; TRBD2 aligns across 7 bases. With V trimmed by 4 bases and J by 8 bases, 15 bases remained unmatched. CDR1 and CDR2 from the germline V gene are SGHDN and FVKESK. The CDR3 has 16 amino acids.

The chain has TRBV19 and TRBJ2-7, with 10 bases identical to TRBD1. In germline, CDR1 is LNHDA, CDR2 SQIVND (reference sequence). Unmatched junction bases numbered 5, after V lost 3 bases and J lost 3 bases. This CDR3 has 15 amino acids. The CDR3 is CASSMRDRGNYEQYF. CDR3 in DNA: TGTGCCAGTAGTATGAGGGACAGGGGAAACTACGAGCAGTACTTC.

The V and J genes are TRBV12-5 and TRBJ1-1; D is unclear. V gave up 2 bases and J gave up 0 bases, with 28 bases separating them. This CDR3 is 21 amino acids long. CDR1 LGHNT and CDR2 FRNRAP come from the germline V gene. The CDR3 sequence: CASGLFLSSGVIEDLNTEAFF. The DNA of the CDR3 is TGTGCTAGTGGTTTGTTCCTGTCTTCGGGAGTGATAGAGGACCTGAACACTGAAGCTTTCTTT.

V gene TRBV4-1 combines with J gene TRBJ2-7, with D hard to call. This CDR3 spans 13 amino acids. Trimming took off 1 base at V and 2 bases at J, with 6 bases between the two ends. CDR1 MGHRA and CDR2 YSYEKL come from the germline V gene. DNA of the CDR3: TGCGCCAGCAGCCAAGGTCCCACCTACGAGCAGTACTTC. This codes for CASSQGPTYEQYF.

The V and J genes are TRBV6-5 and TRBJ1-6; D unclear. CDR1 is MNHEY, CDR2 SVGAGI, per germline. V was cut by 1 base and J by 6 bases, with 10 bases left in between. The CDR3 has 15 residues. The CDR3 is CASSYLGGPNSPLHF. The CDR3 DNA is TGTGCCAGCAGTTACTTAGGAGGGCCTAATTCACCCCTCCACTTT.

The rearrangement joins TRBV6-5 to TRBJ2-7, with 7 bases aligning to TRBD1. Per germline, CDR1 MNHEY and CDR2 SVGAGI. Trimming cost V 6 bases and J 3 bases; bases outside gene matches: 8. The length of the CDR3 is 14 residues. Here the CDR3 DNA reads TGTGCCAGCAGACTAGGGACAGCAAGCTACGAGCAGTACTTC. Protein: CASRLGTASYEQYF.

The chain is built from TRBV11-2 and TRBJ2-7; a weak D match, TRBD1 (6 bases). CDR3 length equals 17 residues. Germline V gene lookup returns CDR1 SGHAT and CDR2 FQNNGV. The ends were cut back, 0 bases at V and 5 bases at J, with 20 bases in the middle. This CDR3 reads CASSLDGLRTGSDEQYF. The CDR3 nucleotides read TGTGCCAGCAGCTTAGACGGCTTAAGAACAGGGTCAGACGAGCAGTACTTC.

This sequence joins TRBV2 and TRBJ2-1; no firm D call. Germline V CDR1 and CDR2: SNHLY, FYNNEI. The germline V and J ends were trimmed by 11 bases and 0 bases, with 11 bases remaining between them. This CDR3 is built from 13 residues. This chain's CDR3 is CALDTSSYNEQFF. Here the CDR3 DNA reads TGTGCCCTCGACACGAGCTCCTACAATGAGCAGTTCTTC.

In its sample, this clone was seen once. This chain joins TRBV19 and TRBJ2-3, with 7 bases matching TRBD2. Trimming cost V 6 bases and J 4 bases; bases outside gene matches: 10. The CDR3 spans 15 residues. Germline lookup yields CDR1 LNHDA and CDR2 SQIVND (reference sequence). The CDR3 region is CASSTDEREADTQYF. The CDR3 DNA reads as TGTGCCAGTAGCACGGACGAGCGGGAAGCAGATACGCAGTATTTT.

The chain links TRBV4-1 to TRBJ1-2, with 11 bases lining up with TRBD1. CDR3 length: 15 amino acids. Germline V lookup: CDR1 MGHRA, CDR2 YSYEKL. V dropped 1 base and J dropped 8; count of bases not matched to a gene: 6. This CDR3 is CASSQGTGGGNGYTF. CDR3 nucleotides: TGCGCCAGCAGCCAAGGGACAGGGGGCGGAAACGGCTACACCTTC.

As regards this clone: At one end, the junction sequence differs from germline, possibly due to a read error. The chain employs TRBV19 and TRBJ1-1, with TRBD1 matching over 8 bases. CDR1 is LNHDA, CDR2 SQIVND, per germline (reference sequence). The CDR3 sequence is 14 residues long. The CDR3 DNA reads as TGTGCCAGTAGTAAGGACAGGGTGAATACTGAAGCTTTCTTT. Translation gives CASSKDRVNTEAFF.

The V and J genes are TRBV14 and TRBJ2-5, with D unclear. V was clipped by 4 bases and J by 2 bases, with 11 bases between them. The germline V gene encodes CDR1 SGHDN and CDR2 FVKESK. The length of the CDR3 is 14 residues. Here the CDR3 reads CASSPQKTQETQYF. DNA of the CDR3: TGTGCCAGCAGCCCTCAAAAAACTCAAGAGACCCAGTACTTC.

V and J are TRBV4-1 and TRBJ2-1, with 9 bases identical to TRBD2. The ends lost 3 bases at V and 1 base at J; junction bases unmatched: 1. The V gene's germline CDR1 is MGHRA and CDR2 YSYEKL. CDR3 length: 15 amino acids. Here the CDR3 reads CASSQTSGSYNEQFF. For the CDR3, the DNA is TGCGCCAGCAGCCAGACTAGCGGTTCCTACAATGAGCAGTTCTTC.

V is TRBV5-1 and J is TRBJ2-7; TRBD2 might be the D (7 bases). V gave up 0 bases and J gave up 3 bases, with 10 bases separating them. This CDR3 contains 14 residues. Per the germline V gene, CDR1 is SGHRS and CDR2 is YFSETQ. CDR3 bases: TGCGCCAGCAGCTTGGTAGGGGGGGACTACGAGCAGTACTTC. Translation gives CASSLVGGDYEQYF.